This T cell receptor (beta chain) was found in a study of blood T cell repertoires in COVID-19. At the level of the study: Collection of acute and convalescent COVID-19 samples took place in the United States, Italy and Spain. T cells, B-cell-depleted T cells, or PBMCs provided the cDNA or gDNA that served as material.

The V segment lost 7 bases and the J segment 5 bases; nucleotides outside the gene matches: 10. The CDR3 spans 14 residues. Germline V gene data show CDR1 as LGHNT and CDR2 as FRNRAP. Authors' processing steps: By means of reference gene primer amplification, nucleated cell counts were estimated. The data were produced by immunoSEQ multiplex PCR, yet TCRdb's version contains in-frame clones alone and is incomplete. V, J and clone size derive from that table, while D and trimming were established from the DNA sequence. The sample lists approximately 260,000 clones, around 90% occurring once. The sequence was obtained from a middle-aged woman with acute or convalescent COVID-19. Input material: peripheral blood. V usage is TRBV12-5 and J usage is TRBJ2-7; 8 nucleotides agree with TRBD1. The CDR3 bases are TGTGCTAGTGCCCTCGGACAGGGTCTCCACGAGCAGTACGTC. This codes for CASALGQGLHEQYV.